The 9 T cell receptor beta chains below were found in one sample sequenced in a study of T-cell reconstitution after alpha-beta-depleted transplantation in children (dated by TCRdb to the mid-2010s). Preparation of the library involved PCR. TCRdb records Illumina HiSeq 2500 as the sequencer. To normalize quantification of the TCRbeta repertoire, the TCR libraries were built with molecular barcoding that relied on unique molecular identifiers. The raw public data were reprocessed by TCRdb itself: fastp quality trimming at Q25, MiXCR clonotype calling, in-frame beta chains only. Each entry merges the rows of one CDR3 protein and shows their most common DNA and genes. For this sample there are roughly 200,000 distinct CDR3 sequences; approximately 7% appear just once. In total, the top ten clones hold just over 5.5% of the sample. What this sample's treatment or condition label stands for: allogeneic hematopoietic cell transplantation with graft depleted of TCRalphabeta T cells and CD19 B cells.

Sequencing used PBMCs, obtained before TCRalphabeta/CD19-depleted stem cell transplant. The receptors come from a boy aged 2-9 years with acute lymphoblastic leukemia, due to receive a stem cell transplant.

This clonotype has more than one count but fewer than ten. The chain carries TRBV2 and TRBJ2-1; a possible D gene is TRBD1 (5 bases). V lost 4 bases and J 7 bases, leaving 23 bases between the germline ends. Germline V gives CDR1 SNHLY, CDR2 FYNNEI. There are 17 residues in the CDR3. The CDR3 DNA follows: TGTGCCAGCAGTGTGTATACAGGTTGGGTAGTTTCGAATGAGCAGTTCTTC. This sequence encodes CASSVYTGWVVSNEQFF.

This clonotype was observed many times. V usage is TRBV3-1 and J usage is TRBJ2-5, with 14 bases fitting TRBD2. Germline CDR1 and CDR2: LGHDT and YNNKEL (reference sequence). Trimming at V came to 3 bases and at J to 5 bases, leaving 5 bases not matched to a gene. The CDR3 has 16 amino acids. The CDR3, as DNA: TGTGCCAGCAGCCAGGGACTAGCGGGAGTCTGGGAGACCCAGTACTTC. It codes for CASSQGLAGVWETQYF.

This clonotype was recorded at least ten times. DNA for the CDR3: TGTGCCATCAGTGAACTCGTCGGGTTCTCCGAGCAGTACTTC. This translates into CAISELVGFSEQYF. This chain connects TRBV10-3 to TRBJ2-7; D call uncertain. Germline V gene lookup returns CDR1 ENHRY and CDR2 SYGVKD. The V gene lost 3 bases and the J gene lost 6 bases, with 15 bases spanning the gap. The CDR3 spans 14 residues.

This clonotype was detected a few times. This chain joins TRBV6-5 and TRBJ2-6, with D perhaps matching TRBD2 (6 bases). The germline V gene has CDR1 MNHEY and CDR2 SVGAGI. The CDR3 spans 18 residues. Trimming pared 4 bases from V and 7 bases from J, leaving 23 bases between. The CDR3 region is CASSWDLLRTASANVLTF. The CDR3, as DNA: TGTGCCAGCAGTTGGGACTTACTTAGGACCGCTTCTGCCAACGTCCTGACTTTC.

The CDR3 DNA reads TGTGCCAGCAGCTTAGGTGGGGGACGGGTAAATTCACCCCTCCACTTT. Translated: CASSLGGGRVNSPLHF. This chain joins TRBV7-2 and TRBJ1-6; a weak D match, TRBD1 (5 bases). V lost 1 base and J 7 bases, leaving 14 bases between the germline ends. CDR1 is SGHTA, CDR2 FQGNSA, per germline. The CDR3 has 16 residues.

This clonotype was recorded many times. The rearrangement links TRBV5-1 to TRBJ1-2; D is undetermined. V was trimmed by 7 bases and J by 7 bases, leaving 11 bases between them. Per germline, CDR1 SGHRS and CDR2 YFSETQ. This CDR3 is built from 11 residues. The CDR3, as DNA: TGCGCCAGCGGAGGAGGGTCTGGCTACACCTTC. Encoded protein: CASGGGSGYTF.

Here the CDR3 reads CASGPDTQYF. CDR3 nucleotides: TGTGCCTCGGGTCCAGATACGCAGTATTTT. The chain uses TRBV7-9 and TRBJ2-3; D ambiguous. The germline V and J ends were trimmed by 11 bases and 4 bases, with 7 bases remaining between them. The germline gives CDR1 SEHNR, CDR2 FQNEAQ (reference sequence). This CDR3 is 10 amino acids long.

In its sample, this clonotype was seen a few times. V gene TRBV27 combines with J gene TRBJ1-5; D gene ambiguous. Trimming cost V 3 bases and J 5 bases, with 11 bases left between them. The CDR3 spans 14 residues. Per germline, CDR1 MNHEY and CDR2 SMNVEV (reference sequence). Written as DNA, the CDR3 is TGTGCCAGCAGTTTTGTAGGCCAGGATCAGCCCCAGCATTTT. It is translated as CASSFVGQDQPQHF.

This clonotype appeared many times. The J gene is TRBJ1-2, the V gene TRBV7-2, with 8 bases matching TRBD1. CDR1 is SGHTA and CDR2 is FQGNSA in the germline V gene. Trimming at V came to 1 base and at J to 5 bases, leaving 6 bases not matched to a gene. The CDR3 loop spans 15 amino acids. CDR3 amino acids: CASSLGGTGLYGYTF. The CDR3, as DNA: TGTGCCAGCAGCTTAGGGGGGACAGGCTTGTATGGCTACACCTTC. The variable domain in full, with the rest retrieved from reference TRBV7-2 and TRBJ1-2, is GAGVSQSPSNKVTEKGKDVELRCDPISGHTALYWYRQSLGQGLEFLIYFQGNSAPDKSGLPSDRFSAERTGGSVSTLTIQRTQQEDSAVYLCASSLGGTGLYGYTFGSGTRLTVV.